Listed below are T cell receptor beta chains from one sample, sequenced in a study of neurological immune-mediated disorders. TCRdb re-called the 5' RACE reads through MiXCR, storing one row per CDR3 protein. Of roughly 50,000 distinct CDR3 sequences listed, about 13% are singletons. The sequenced sample consisted of PBMCs. These receptors were obtained from a male donor with HTLV-1-associated myelopathy (HAM/TSP). CDR3s include the opening cysteine and the closing phenylalanine or tryptophan. Each record gives: clone size, V gene, D gene, J gene, CDR3 protein, CDR3 DNA. A D gene is named only where the DNA matches it firmly. Expanded clones get a size class; other rows say once, few or many, or leave the size out.

clone_size: many; v_call: TRBV5-5; d_call: .; j_call: TRBJ2-7; cdr3_aa: CASSLEGHSSYEQYF; cdr3_nt: TGTGCCAGCAGCTTGGAGGGACATAGCTCCTACGAGCAGTACTTC
clone_size: many; v_call: TRBV20-1; d_call: TRBD1; j_call: TRBJ1-3; cdr3_aa: CSAPDRATGNTIYF; cdr3_nt: TGCAGTGCCCCGGACAGGGCTACTGGAAACACCATATATTTT
clone_size: .; v_call: TRBV5-1; d_call: .; j_call: TRBJ1-1; cdr3_aa: CASSLESRGMTEAFF; cdr3_nt: TGCGCCAGCAGCTTGGAGAGTCGGGGAATGACTGAAGCTTTCTTT
clone_size: many; v_call: TRBV29-1; d_call: .; j_call: TRBJ2-5; cdr3_aa: CSVDRVMGETQYF; cdr3_nt: TGCAGCGTTGACAGGGTTATGGGAGAGACCCAGTACTTC
clone_size: many; v_call: TRBV5-1; d_call: .; j_call: TRBJ2-3; cdr3_aa: CASSLWRGTDTQYF; cdr3_nt: TGCGCCAGCAGCTTGTGGCGGGGCACAGATACGCAGTATTTT
clone_size: many; v_call: TRBV10-3; d_call: .; j_call: TRBJ1-6; cdr3_aa: CAISERDPQGSPLHF; cdr3_nt: TGTGCCATCAGTGAGAGGGACCCTCAGGGGTCACCCCTCCACTTT
clone_size: many; v_call: TRBV7-9; d_call: TRBD1; j_call: TRBJ1-6; cdr3_aa: CASSLSGGNSPLHF; cdr3_nt: TGTGCCAGCAGCTTATCAGGGGGTAATTCACCCCTCCACTTT
clone_size: many; v_call: TRBV4-3; d_call: .; j_call: TRBJ2-6; cdr3_aa: CASSQGTSGANVLTF; cdr3_nt: TGCGCCAGCAGCCAAGGGACCTCTGGGGCCAACGTCCTGACTTTC
clone_size: many; v_call: TRBV12-3/TRBV12-4; d_call: .; j_call: TRBJ1-2; cdr3_aa: CASSFQVLRYTF; cdr3_nt: TGTGCCAGCAGTTTCCAGGTTCTTCGCTACACCTTC
clone_size: many; v_call: TRBV12-3/TRBV12-4; d_call: .; j_call: TRBJ1-5; cdr3_aa: CASSSRGFGQPQHF; cdr3_nt: TGTGCCAGCAGTTCCCGGGGCTTTGGTCAGCCCCAGCATTTT
clone_size: many; v_call: TRBV12-3/TRBV12-4; d_call: .; j_call: TRBJ2-5; cdr3_aa: CASSLEGRETQYF; cdr3_nt: TGTGCCAGCAGTTTAGAGGGTCGCGAGACCCAGTACTTC
clone_size: many; v_call: TRBV6-2/TRBV6-3; d_call: TRBD2; j_call: TRBJ2-1; cdr3_aa: CASRDLAGGFGNEQFF; cdr3_nt: TGTGCCAGCAGGGACCTAGCGGGGGGGTTTGGCAATGAGCAGTTCTTC
clone_size: many; v_call: TRBV5-1; d_call: TRBD1; j_call: TRBJ1-6; cdr3_aa: CASSMDRGLGGSPLHF; cdr3_nt: TGCGCCAGCAGCATGGACAGGGGGCTAGGGGGATCACCCCTCCACTTT
clone_size: many; v_call: TRBV20-1; d_call: .; j_call: TRBJ1-5; cdr3_aa: CSATDGPSLSEPQHF; cdr3_nt: TGCAGTGCTACAGACGGGCCCAGTCTAAGTGAGCCCCAGCATTTT
clone_size: many; v_call: TRBV3-1; d_call: .; j_call: TRBJ1-4; cdr3_aa: CASRLTGNEKLFF; cdr3_nt: TGTGCCAGCAGGTTAACAGGAAATGAAAAACTGTTTTTT
clone_size: many; v_call: TRBV6-2/TRBV6-3; d_call: .; j_call: TRBJ2-5; cdr3_aa: CASSYGFAETQYF; cdr3_nt: TGTGCCAGCAGTTATGGGTTCGCGGAGACCCAGTACTTC
clone_size: many; v_call: TRBV5-5; d_call: .; j_call: TRBJ2-6; cdr3_aa: CASRETSGANVLTF; cdr3_nt: TGTGCCAGCCGTGAGACCTCTGGGGCCAACGTCCTGACTTTC
clone_size: many; v_call: TRBV20-1; d_call: TRBD1; j_call: TRBJ1-6; cdr3_aa: CSARDRRTGFSPLHF; cdr3_nt: TGCAGTGCTAGAGATCGCAGGACAGGGTTTTCACCCCTCCACTTT
clone_size: many; v_call: TRBV29-1; d_call: TRBD1; j_call: TRBJ1-1; cdr3_aa: CSVSGGNTEAFF; cdr3_nt: TGCAGCGTGTCAGGGGGGAACACTGAAGCTTTCTTT
clone_size: .; v_call: TRBV10-1; d_call: .; j_call: TRBJ2-3; cdr3_aa: CASLDRGDTQYF; cdr3_nt: TGCGCCAGCTTGGACAGAGGGGATACGCAGTATTTT
clone_size: many; v_call: TRBV20-1; d_call: TRBD2; j_call: TRBJ2-5; cdr3_aa: CSARNSGGGETQYF; cdr3_nt: TGCAGTGCTAGGAATAGCGGGGGGGGGGAGACCCAGTACTTC
clone_size: .; v_call: TRBV4-1; d_call: .; j_call: TRBJ2-2; cdr3_aa: CASSFYICSARGTGNTGELFF; cdr3_nt: .
clone_size: many; v_call: TRBV5-1; d_call: TRBD1; j_call: TRBJ1-6; cdr3_aa: CASSLEGQDYNSPLHF; cdr3_nt: TGCGCCAGCAGCTTGGAGGGACAGGACTATAATTCACCCCTCCACTTT
clone_size: many; v_call: TRBV20-1; d_call: .; j_call: TRBJ1-2; cdr3_aa: CSARDDRNYGYTF; cdr3_nt: TGCAGTGCTAGAGACGACAGGAACTATGGCTACACCTTC
clone_size: once; v_call: TRBV10-3; d_call: .; j_call: TRBJ2-6; cdr3_aa: CAIGSPSWANVLTF; cdr3_nt: TGTGCCATCGGTTCCCCGTCTTGGGCCAACGTCCTGACTTTC
clone_size: many; v_call: TRBV6-1; d_call: .; j_call: TRBJ1-2; cdr3_aa: CASSVSREGYGYTF; cdr3_nt: TGTGCCAGCAGTGTTTCCAGGGAAGGCTATGGCTACACCTTC
clone_size: many; v_call: TRBV7-9; d_call: .; j_call: TRBJ1-3; cdr3_aa: CASSQGRGGGNTIYF; cdr3_nt: TGTGCCAGCAGCCAAGGGCGCGGAGGGGGAAACACCATATATTTT
clone_size: many; v_call: TRBV9; d_call: .; j_call: TRBJ1-3; cdr3_aa: CASSEGMSGNTIYF; cdr3_nt: TGTGCCAGCAGCGAAGGGATGTCCGGAAACACCATATATTTT
clone_size: few; v_call: TRBV9; d_call: .; j_call: TRBJ2-5; cdr3_aa: CASSVDGAAETQYF; cdr3_nt: TGTGCCAGCAGCGTCGACGGGGCGGCAGAGACCCAGTACTTC
clone_size: many; v_call: TRBV29-1; d_call: .; j_call: TRBJ2-7; cdr3_aa: CSVVGLGRVEQYF; cdr3_nt: TGCAGCGTTGTGGGGTTGGGGAGAGTTGAGCAGTACTTC
clone_size: many; v_call: TRBV5-1; d_call: .; j_call: TRBJ1-5; cdr3_aa: CASSMTGRNQPQHF; cdr3_nt: TGCGCCAGCAGCATGACAGGCCGCAATCAGCCCCAGCATTTT
clone_size: many; v_call: TRBV10-3; d_call: .; j_call: TRBJ1-4; cdr3_aa: CAISEGDLEKLFF; cdr3_nt: TGTGCCATCAGTGAGGGGGACCTTGAAAAACTGTTTTTT
clone_size: many; v_call: TRBV7-9; d_call: TRBD2; j_call: TRBJ2-6; cdr3_aa: CASSQRGYGANVLTF; cdr3_nt: TGTGCCAGCAGCCAGCGGGGGTATGGGGCCAACGTCCTGACTTTC
clone_size: many; v_call: TRBV10-2; d_call: TRBD2; j_call: TRBJ2-1; cdr3_aa: CASRVAGDRNEQFF; cdr3_nt: TGCGCCAGTAGAGTAGCGGGGGATCGAAATGAGCAGTTCTTC
clone_size: many; v_call: TRBV5-1; d_call: TRBD2; j_call: TRBJ2-2; cdr3_aa: CASSLEAGGDTGELFF; cdr3_nt: TGCGCCAGCAGCTTGGAAGCGGGGGGCGACACCGGGGAGCTGTTTTTT
clone_size: many; v_call: TRBV7-2; d_call: .; j_call: TRBJ1-2; cdr3_aa: CASSLGGGPANYGYTF; cdr3_nt: TGTGCCAGCAGCTTAGGCGGCGGACCCGCTAACTATGGCTACACCTTC
clone_size: many; v_call: TRBV12-3/TRBV12-4; d_call: .; j_call: TRBJ2-1; cdr3_aa: CASSLGGSYNEQFF; cdr3_nt: TGTGCCAGCAGTTTAGGGGGTTCCTACAATGAGCAGTTCTTC
clone_size: few; v_call: TRBV5-1; d_call: .; j_call: TRBJ2-1; cdr3_aa: CASSLGDLNNEQFF; cdr3_nt: TGCGCCAGCAGCTTAGGGGACCTTAACAATGAGCAGTTCTTC
clone_size: .; v_call: TRBV7-2; d_call: .; j_call: TRBJ2-1; cdr3_aa: CASRSDKVVEQFF; cdr3_nt: TGTGCCAGCAGATCTGACAAGGTGGTTGAGCAGTTCTTC
clone_size: many; v_call: TRBV12-3/TRBV12-4; d_call: .; j_call: TRBJ2-7; cdr3_aa: CASSPRRPQGQGEQYF; cdr3_nt: TGTGCCAGCAGCCCCCGAAGGCCACAGGGTCAAGGCGAGCAGTACTTC
clone_size: many; v_call: TRBV12-3/TRBV12-4; d_call: TRBD1; j_call: TRBJ2-7; cdr3_aa: CASSLTGYYEQYF; cdr3_nt: TGTGCCAGCAGTTTGACAGGGTACTACGAGCAGTACTTC
clone_size: many; v_call: TRBV6-4; d_call: .; j_call: TRBJ1-5; cdr3_aa: CASSEGVQGSESNQPQHF; cdr3_nt: TGTGCCAGCAGTGAAGGAGTTCAAGGGTCCGAAAGCAATCAGCCCCAGCATTTT
clone_size: many; v_call: TRBV28; d_call: .; j_call: TRBJ1-2; cdr3_aa: CASSLKRGGYTF; cdr3_nt: TGTGCCAGCAGTTTAAAAAGGGGTGGCTACACCTTC
clone_size: many; v_call: TRBV20-1; d_call: TRBD2; j_call: TRBJ2-5; cdr3_aa: CSATSGGGGGETQYF; cdr3_nt: TGCAGTGCTACCTCGGGGGGGGGAGGGGGAGAGACCCAGTACTTC
clone_size: many; v_call: TRBV5-1; d_call: .; j_call: TRBJ2-1; cdr3_aa: CASSLPGSSYNEQFF; cdr3_nt: TGCGCCAGCAGCTTACCCGGGAGCTCCTACAATGAGCAGTTCTTC
clone_size: many; v_call: TRBV4-3; d_call: .; j_call: TRBJ2-2; cdr3_aa: CASSQDPGNTGELFF; cdr3_nt: TGCGCCAGCAGCCAAGATCCGGGGAACACCGGGGAGCTGTTTTTT
clone_size: .; v_call: TRBV6-5; d_call: .; j_call: TRBJ2-1; cdr3_aa: CASSSQGSYNEQFF; cdr3_nt: TGTGCCAGCAGTTCTCAGGGAAGCTACAATGAGCAGTTCTTC
clone_size: many; v_call: TRBV5-1; d_call: TRBD1; j_call: TRBJ1-3; cdr3_aa: CASSFTGDIGNTIYF; cdr3_nt: TGCGCCAGCAGCTTTACAGGGGATATTGGAAACACCATATATTTT
clone_size: many; v_call: TRBV6-6; d_call: .; j_call: TRBJ2-5; cdr3_aa: CASSYLNLQETQYF; cdr3_nt: TGTGCCAGCAGTTACTTAAACTTACAAGAGACCCAGTACTTC
clone_size: .; v_call: TRBV7-2; d_call: .; j_call: TRBJ2-7; cdr3_aa: CASSSRTAMTYEQYF; cdr3_nt: TGTGCCAGCAGCTCGAGGACTGCCATGACCTACGAGCAGTACTTC
clone_size: many; v_call: TRBV3-1; d_call: .; j_call: TRBJ1-2; cdr3_aa: CASSQELDNPYGYTF; cdr3_nt: TGTGCCAGCAGCCAGGAATTAGACAATCCCTATGGCTACACCTTC
clone_size: once; v_call: TRBV7-2; d_call: .; j_call: TRBJ1-5; cdr3_aa: CASSFERMGTQPQHF; cdr3_nt: TGTGCCAGCAGCTTTGAGCGGATGGGGACTCAGCCCCAGCATTTT
clone_size: many; v_call: TRBV5-1; d_call: .; j_call: TRBJ2-1; cdr3_aa: CASSSQLVYNEQFF; cdr3_nt: TGCGCCAGCAGCTCCCAACTAGTTTACAATGAGCAGTTCTTC
clone_size: medium-sized; v_call: TRBV5-1; d_call: .; j_call: TRBJ2-5; cdr3_aa: CASSFQGLETQYF; cdr3_nt: TGCGCCAGCAGCTTTCAGGGGCTGGAGACCCAGTACTTC
clone_size: many; v_call: TRBV5-1; d_call: .; j_call: TRBJ2-5; cdr3_aa: CASSLGIGAEETQYF; cdr3_nt: TGCGCCAGCAGCCTGGGTATAGGGGCGGAAGAGACCCAGTACTTC
clone_size: many; v_call: TRBV10-3; d_call: .; j_call: TRBJ1-1; cdr3_aa: CAIRTLMNTEAFF; cdr3_nt: TGTGCCATCAGAACACTCATGAACACTGAAGCTTTCTTT
clone_size: many; v_call: TRBV5-1; d_call: TRBD1; j_call: TRBJ2-1; cdr3_aa: CASGTGQGATNEQFF; cdr3_nt: TGCGCCAGCGGAACGGGACAGGGGGCGACCAATGAGCAGTTCTTC
clone_size: few; v_call: TRBV20-1; d_call: TRBD2; j_call: TRBJ2-1; cdr3_aa: CSARPSGGVNEQFF; cdr3_nt: TGCAGTGCTAGACCTTCCGGGGGGGTCAATGAGCAGTTCTTC
clone_size: .; v_call: TRBV7-3; d_call: .; j_call: TRBJ2-3; cdr3_aa: CASSLQVTDTQYF; cdr3_nt: TGTGCCAGCAGCTTACAGGTAACAGATACGCAGTATTTT
clone_size: many; v_call: TRBV7-9; d_call: TRBD1; j_call: TRBJ2-5; cdr3_aa: CAVVRDRGGSETQYF; cdr3_nt: TGTGCCGTCGTCCGGGACAGGGGGGGTTCCGAGACCCAGTACTTC